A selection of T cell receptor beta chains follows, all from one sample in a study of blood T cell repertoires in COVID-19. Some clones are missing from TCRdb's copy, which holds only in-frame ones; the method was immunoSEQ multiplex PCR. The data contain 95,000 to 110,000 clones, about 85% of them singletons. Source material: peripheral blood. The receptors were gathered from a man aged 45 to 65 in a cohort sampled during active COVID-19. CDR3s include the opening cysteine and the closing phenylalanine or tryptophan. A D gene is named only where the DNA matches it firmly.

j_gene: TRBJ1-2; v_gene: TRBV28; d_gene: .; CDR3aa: CASSSPAGGNYGYTF
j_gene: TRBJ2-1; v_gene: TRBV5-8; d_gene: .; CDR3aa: CASSTGTPNEQFF
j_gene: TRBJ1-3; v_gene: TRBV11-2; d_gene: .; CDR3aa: CASSSGVGNTIYF
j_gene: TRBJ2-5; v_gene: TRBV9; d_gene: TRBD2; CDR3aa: CASSVGASGGVQETQYF
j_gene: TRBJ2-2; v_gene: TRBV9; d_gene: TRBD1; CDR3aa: CASSPSSQGAGELFF
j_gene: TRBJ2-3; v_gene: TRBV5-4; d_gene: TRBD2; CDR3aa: CASNGGTRRTDTQYF
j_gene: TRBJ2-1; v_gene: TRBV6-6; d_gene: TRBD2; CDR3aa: CASSLFPLTSGGSSSYNEQFF
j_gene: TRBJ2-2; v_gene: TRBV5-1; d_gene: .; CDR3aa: CASSFKSSNFANTGELFF
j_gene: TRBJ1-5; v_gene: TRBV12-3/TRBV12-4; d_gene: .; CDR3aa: CASRRDAGGPQHF
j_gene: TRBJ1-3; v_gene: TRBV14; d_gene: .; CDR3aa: CASSQPPTIYF
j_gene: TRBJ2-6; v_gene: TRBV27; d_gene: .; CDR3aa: CASSSAVGSGANVLTF
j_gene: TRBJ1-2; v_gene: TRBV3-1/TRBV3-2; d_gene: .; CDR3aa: CASSQDYSGYGYTF
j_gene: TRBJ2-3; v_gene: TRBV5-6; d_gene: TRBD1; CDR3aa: CASSLGGTGSKDTQYF
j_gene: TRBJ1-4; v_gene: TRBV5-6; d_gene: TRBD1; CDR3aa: CASSLGQGFEKLFF
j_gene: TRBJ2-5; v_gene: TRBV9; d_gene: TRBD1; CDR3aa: CASSGGQGTSETQYF
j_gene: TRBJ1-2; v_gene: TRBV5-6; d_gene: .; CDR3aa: CASSLQGNYGYTF
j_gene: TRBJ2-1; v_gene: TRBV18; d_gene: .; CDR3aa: CASSRAGAHNEQFF
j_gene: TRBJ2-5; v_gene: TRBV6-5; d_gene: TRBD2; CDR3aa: CASMVAGGKETQYF
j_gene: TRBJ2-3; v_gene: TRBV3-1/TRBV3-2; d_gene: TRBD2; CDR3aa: CASSQGRGGPRDTQYF
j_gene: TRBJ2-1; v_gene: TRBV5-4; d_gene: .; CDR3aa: CASSLTPPGSGFFF
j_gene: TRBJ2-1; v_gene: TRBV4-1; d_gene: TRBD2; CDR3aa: CASSQGLAGAGEQFF
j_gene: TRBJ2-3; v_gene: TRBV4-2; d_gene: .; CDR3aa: CASSRPGDTQYF
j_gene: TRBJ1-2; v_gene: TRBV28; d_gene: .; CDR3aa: CASSRTGTFYGYTF
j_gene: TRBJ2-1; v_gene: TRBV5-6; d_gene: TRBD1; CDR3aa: CASSLDRGHEQFF
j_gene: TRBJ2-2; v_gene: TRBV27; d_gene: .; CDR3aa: CASSFSQTNTGELFF
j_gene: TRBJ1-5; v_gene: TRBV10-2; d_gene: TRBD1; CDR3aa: CASSEGTGLNQPQHF
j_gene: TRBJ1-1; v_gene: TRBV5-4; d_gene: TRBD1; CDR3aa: CASSRPTGGTSGNTEAFF
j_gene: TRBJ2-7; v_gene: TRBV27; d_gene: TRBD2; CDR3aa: CASSLLAGADEQYF
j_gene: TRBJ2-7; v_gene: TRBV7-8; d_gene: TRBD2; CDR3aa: CASSLAVLAGGLYEQYF
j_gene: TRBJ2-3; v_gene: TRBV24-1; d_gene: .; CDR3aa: CATSDQRYTDTQYF
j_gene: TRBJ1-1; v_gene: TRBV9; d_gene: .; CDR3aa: CASSVAGVNTEAFF
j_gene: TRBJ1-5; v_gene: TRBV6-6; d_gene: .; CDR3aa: CASSYSSGGNQPQHF
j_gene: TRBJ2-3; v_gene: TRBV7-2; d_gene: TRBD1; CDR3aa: CASSPPGTGGADTQYF
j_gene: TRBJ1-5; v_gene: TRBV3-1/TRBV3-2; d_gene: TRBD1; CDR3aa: CASSAGTAYQPQHF
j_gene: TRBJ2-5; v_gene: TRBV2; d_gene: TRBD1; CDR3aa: CASRDSGGETQYF
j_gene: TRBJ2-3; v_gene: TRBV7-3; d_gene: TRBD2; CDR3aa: CASSLLGTSGDSTDTQYF
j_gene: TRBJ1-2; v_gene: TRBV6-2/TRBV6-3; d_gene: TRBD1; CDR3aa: CASSSRDRFYGYTF
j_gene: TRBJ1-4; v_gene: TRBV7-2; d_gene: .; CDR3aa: CASSRNMRGTNEKLFF
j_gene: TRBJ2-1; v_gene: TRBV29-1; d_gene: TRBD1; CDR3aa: CSVEQGANEQFF
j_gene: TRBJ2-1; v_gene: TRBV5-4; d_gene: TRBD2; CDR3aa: CASSLGSGGRYNEQFF
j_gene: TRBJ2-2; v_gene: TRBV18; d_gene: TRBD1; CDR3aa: CASSSGTGTTGELFF
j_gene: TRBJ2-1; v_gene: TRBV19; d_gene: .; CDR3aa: CASSILIRLGYYNEQFF
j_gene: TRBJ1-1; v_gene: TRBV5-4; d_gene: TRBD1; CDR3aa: CASSLAQGADTEAFF
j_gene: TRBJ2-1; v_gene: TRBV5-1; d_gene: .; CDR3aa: CASTIGVGYNEQFF
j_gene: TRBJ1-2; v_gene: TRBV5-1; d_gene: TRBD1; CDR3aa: CASSLTGTGDTYGYTF
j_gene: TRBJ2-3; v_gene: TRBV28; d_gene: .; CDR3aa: CASSSYGATQYF
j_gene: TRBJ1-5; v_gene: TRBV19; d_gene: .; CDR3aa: CASTITVRRRNQPQHF
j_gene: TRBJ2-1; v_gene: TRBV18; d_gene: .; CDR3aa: CASTSGQAQYNEQFF
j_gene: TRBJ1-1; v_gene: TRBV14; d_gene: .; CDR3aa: CASSRETLNTEAFF
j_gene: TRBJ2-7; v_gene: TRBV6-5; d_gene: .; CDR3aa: CASTLGSSGSYEQYF
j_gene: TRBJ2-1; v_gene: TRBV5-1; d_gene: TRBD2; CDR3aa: CASSLGLAGIYNEQFF
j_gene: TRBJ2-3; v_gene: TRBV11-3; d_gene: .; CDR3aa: CASSLNMRLASSTDTQYF
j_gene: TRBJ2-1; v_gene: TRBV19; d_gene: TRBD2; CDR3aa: CASSMGLAGGGNEQFF
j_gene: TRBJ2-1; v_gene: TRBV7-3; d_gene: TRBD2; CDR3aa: CASSSPTSGGNEQFF